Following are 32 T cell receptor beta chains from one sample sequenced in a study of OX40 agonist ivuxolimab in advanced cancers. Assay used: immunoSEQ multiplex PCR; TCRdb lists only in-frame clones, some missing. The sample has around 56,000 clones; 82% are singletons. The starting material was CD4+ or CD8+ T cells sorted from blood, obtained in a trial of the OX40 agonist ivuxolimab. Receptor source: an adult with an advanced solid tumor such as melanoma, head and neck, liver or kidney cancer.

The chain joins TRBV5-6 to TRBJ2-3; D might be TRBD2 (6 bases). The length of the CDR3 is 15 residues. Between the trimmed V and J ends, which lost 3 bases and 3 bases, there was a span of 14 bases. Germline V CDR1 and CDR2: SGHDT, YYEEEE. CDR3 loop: CASSSGVAETDTQYF. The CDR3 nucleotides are TGTGCCAGCAGCTCGGGGGTAGCGGAAACAGATACGCAGTATTTT.

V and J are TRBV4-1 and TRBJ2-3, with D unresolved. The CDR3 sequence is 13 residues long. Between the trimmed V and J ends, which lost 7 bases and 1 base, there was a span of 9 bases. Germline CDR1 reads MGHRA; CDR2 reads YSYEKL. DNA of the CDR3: TGCGCCAGCACGCAGGTCGGCACAGATACGCAGTATTTT. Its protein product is CASTQVGTDTQYF.

The CDR3 protein is CASSLSLAGSDEQYF. DNA of the CDR3: TGTGCCAGCAGTCTCTCCTTAGCGGGATCTGACGAGCAGTACTTC. The rearrangement joins TRBV6-6 to TRBJ2-7; 8 nucleotides align to TRBD2. The germline gives CDR1 MNHNY, CDR2 SVGAGI (reference sequence). This CDR3 comprises 15 residues. Trimming took 5 bases from V and 5 from J; bases not matched to a gene: 11.

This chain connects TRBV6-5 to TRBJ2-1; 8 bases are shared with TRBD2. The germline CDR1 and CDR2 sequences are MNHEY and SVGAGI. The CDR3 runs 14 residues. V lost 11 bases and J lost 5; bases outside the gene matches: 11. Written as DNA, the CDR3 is TGTGCCCAAACCTACGGGGGGGGTAACAATGAGCAGTTCTTC. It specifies CAQTYGGGNNEQFF.

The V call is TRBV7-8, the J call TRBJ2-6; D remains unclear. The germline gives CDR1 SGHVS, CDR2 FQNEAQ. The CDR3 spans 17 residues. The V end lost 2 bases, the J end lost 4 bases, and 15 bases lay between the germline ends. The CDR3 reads CASSLSNLGPGANVLTF. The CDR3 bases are TGTGCCAGCAGCTTAAGTAATTTGGGCCCCGGGGCCAACGTCCTGACTTTC.

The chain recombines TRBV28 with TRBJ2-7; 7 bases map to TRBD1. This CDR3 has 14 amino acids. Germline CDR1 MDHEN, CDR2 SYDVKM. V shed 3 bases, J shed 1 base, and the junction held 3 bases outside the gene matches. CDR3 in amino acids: CASSLDRPSYEQYF. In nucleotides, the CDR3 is TGTGCCAGCAGTTTGGACAGGCCTTCCTACGAGCAGTACTTC.

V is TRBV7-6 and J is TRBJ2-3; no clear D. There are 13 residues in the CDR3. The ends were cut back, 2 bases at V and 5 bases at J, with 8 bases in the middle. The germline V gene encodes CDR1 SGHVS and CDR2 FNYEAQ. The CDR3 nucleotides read TGTGCCAGCAGCTTAAGGTTTCAAGATACGCAGTATTTT. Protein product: CASSLRFQDTQYF.

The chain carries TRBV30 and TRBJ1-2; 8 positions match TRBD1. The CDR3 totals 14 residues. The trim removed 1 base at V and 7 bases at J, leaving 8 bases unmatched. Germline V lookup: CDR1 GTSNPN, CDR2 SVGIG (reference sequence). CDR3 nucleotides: TGTGCCTGGAGTGCTAGGACAGGGACTGGTGGCTACACCTTC. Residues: CAWSARTGTGGYTF. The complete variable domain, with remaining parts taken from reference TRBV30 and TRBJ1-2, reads SQTIHQWPATLVQPVGSPLSLECTVEGTSNPNLYWYRQAAGRGLQLLFYSVGIGQISSEVPQNLSASRPQDRQFILSSKKLLLSDSGFYLCAWSARTGTGGYTFGSGTRLTVV.

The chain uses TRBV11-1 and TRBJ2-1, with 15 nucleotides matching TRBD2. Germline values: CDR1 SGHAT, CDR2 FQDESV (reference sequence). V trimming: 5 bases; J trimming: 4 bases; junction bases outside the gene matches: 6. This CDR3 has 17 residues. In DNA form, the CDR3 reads TGTGCCAGCAGCCGCGGACTAGCGGGAGGGAAGTACAATGAGCAGTTCTTC. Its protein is CASSRGLAGGKYNEQFF.

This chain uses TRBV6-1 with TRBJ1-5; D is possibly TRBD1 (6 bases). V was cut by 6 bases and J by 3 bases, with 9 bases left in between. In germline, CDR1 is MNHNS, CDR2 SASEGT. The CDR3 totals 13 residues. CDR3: CASRWDNNQPQHF. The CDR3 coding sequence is TGTGCCAGCAGGTGGGACAACAATCAGCCCCAGCATTTT.

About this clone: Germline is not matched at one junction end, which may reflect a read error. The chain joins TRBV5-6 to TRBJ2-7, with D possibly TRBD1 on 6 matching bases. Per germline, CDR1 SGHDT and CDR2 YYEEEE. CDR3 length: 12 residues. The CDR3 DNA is TGTGCCAGCAGCTGGGGTGCGACAGGCATAGACTTC. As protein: CASSWGATGIDF.

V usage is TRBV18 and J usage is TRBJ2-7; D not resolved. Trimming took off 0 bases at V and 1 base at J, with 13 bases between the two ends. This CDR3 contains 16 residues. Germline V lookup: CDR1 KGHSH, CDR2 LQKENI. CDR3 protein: CASSPPFPRTSYEQYF. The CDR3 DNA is TGTGCCAGCTCACCACCGTTCCCCCGGACGTCCTACGAGCAGTACTTC.

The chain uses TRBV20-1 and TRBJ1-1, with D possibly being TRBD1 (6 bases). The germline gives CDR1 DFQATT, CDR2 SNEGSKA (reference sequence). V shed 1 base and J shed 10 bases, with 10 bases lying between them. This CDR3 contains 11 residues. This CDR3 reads CSARAGVGAFF. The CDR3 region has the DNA TGCAGTGCTAGAGCAGGGGTCGGAGCTTTCTTT.

The CDR3: CASSRGGLAGADTQYF. CDR3 DNA sequence: TGTGCCAGCAGCCGTGGAGGACTAGCGGGGGCAGATACGCAGTATTTT. The chain recombines TRBV5-8 with TRBJ2-3; 13 nucleotides line up with TRBD2. The CDR3 is 16 amino acids. Germline lookup yields CDR1 SGHTS and CDR2 YDEGEE. J gave up 4 bases and V 4 bases, and 6 bases lay outside the gene matches.

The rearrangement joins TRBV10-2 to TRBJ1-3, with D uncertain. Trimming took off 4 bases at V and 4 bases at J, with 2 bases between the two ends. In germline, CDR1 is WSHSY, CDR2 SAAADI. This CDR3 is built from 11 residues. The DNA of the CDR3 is TGCGCCAGCAGTGGAGGAAACACCATATATTTT. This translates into CASSGGNTIYF.

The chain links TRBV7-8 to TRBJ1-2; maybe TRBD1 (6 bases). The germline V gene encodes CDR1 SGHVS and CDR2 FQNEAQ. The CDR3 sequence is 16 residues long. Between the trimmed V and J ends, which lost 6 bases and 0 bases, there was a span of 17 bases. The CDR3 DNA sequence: TGTGCCAGCAGTTCCCTGCGGGACACCTCTAACTATGGCTACACCTTC. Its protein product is CASSSLRDTSNYGYTF.

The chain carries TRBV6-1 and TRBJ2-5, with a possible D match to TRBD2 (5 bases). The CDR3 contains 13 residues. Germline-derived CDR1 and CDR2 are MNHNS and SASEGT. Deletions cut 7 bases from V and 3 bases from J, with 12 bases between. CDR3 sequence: CASTRGSEETQYF. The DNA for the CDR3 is TGTGCCAGCACCAGAGGGTCGGAAGAGACCCAGTACTTC.

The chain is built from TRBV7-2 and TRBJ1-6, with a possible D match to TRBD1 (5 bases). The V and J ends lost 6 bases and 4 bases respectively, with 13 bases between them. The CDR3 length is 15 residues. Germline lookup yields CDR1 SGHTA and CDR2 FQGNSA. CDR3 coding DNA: TGTGCCAGCAGATCTGGGACCACTTATAATTCACCCCTCCACTTT. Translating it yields CASRSGTTYNSPLHF.

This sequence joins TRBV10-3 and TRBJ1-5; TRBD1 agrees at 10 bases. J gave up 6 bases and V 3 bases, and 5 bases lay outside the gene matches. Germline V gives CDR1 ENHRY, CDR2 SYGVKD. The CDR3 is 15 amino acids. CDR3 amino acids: CAISEGQGGGQPQHF. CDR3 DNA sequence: TGTGCCATCAGTGAAGGACAGGGGGGCGGTCAGCCCCAGCATTTT.

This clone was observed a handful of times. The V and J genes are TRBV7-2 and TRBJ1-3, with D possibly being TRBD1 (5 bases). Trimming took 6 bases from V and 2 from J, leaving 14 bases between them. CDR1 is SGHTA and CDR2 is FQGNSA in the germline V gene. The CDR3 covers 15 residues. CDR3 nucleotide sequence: TGTGCCAGCAGGGCGGGACTTCTAACTGGAAACACCATATATTTT. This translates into CASRAGLLTGNTIYF.

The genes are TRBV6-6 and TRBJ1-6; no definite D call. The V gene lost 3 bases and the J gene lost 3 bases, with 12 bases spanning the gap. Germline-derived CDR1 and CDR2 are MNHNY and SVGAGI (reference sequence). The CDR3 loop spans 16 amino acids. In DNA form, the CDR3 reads TGTGCCAGCAGTTATGGCGGAGGAGACTATAATTCACCCCTCCACTTT. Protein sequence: CASSYGGGDYNSPLHF.

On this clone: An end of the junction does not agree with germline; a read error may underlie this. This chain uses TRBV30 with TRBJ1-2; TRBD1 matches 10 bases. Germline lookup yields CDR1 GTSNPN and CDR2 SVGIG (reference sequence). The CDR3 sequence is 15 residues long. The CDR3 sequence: CAWSQETGGSGGCTF. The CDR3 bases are TGTGCCTGGAGTCAGGAGACAGGGGGCTCGGGAGGCTGCACCTTC.

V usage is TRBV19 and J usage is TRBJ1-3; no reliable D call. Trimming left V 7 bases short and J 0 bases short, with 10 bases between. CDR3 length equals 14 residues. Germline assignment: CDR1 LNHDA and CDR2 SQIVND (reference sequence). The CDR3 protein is CASKIGNSGNTIYF. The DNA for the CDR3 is TGTGCCAGTAAAATCGGCAACTCTGGAAACACCATATATTTT.

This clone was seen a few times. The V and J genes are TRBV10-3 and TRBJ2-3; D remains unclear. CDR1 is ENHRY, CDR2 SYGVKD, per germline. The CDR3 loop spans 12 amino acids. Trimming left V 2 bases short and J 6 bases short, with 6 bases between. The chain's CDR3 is CAISEKGDTQYF. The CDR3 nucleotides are TGTGCCATCAGTGAGAAGGGTGATACGCAGTATTTT.

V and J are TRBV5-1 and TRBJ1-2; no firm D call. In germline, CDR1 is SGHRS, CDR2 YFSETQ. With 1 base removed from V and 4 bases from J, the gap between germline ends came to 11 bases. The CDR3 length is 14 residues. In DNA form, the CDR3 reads TGCGCCAGCAGCTTGTCTTCAGGTGTCTATGGCTACACCTTC. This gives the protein CASSLSSGVYGYTF.

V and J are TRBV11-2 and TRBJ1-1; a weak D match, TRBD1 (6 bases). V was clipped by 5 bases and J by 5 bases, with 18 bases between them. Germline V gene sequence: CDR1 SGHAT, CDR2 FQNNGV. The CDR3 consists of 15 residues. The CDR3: CASSPPRGARTEAFF. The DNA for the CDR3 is TGTGCCAGCAGCCCGCCGAGGGGGGCGAGGACTGAAGCTTTCTTT.

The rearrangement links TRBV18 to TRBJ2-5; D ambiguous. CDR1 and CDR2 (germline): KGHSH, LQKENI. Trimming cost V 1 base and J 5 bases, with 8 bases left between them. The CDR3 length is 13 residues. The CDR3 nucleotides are TGTGCCAGCTCACCACGTGGGCGGGAGACCCAGTACTTC. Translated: CASSPRGRETQYF. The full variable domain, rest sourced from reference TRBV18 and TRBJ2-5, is NAGVMQNPRHLVRRRGQEARLRCSPMKGHSHVYWYRQLPEEGLKFMVYLQKENIIDESGMPKERFSAEFPKEGPSILRIQQVVRGDSAAYFCASSPRGRETQYFGPGTRLLVL.

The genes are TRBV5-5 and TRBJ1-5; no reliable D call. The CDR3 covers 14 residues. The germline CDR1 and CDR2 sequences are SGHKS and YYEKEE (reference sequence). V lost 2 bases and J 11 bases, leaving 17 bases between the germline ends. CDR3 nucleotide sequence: TGTGCCAGCAGCTTTGGAACAGTAGAATTGTCCCAGCATTTT. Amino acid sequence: CASSFGTVELSQHF.

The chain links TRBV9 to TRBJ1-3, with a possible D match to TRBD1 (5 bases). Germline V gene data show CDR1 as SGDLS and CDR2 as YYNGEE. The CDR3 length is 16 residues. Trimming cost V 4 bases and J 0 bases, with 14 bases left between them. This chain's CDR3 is CASSPRDLLSGNTIYF. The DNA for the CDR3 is TGTGCCAGCAGCCCCAGGGACTTACTCTCTGGAAACACCATATATTTT.

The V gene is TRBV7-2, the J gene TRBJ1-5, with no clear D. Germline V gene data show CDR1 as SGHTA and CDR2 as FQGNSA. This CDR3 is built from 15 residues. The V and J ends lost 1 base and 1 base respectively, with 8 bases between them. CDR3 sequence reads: CASSLVGISNQPQHF. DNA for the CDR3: TGTGCCAGCAGCTTAGTCGGGATAAGCAATCAGCCCCAGCATTTT.

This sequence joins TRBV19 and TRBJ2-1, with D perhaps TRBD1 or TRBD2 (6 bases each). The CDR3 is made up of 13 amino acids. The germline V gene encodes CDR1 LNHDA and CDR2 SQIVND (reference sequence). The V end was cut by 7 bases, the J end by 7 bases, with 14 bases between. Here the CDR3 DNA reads TGTGCCAGTACGCCTCGGGGGCCAAATGAGCAGTTCTTC. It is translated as CASTPRGPNEQFF.

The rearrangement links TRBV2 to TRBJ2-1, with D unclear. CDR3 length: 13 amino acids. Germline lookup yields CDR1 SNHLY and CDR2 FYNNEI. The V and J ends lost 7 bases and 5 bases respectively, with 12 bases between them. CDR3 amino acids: CASNRVQHNEQFF. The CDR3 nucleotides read TGTGCCAGCAACCGGGTCCAGCACAATGAGCAGTTCTTC. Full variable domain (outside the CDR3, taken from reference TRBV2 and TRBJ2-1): EPEVTQTPSHQVTQMGQEVILRCVPISNHLYFYWYRQILGQKVEFLVSFYNNEISEKSEIFDDQFSVERPDGSNFTLKIRSTKLEDSAMYFCASNRVQHNEQFFGPGTRLTVL.